The rows below give T cell receptor beta chains drawn from one sample of a study of T-cell memory formation after mild COVID-19. TCRdb re-called the 5' RACE reads with MiXCR, one entry per CDR3 protein. The sample records roughly 560,000 distinct CDR3 sequences, over 20% being singletons. Material for sequencing was PBMCs or a T cell subset sorted from them (not recorded which). These receptors were taken from an adult woman who had mild COVID-19 (a few samples of this study predate the infection). Cell type and time point are not known. Both conserved end residues are part of each CDR3. Each record gives: D gene, J gene, V gene, clone size, CDR3 DNA, CDR3 protein. D genes are given only for firm matches. Size values are once, few and many counts, or a class for expanded clones, and some rows have none.

-,TRBJ2-1,TRBV20-1,-,TGCAGTGCTAGGAGGGATCTCTGGGAGCAGTTCTTC,CSARRDLWEQFF
TRBD1,TRBJ1-1,TRBV3-1,few,TGTGCCAGCAGCCAGGGAGCCGGGACAGGGGCGGTCGCTTTCTTT,CASSQGAGTGAVAFF
-,TRBJ2-2,TRBV18,few,TGTGCCAGCTCACAGAACGCAGGGGACCCGAACACCGGGGAGCTGTTTTTT,CASSQNAGDPNTGELFF
-,TRBJ2-3,TRBV5-1,-,TGCGCCAGCAGCCGGGCAGGGATCACAGATACGCAGTATTTT,CASSRAGITDTQYF
-,TRBJ2-7,TRBV7-8,many,TGTGCCAGCAGCCAAGACTACTACGAGCAGTACTTC,CASSQDYYEQYF
TRBD2,TRBJ2-2,TRBV12-3/TRBV12-4,many,TGTGCCAGCAGCCTCCCTCGCAGCGGGAGGCCGTTCGCCGGGGAGCTGTTTTTT,CASSLPRSGRPFAGELFF
TRBD2,TRBJ2-3,TRBV7-9,many,TGTGCCAGCAGCTTAGCACCGGGACTAGCAATTACAGATACGCAGTATTTT,CASSLAPGLAITDTQYF
TRBD1,TRBJ1-1,TRBV5-5,many,TGTGCCAGCAGAGCCGGGACAGTGAACACTGAAGCTTTCTTT,CASRAGTVNTEAFF
TRBD1,TRBJ1-5,TRBV24-1,-,TGTGCCACCTCGAGGACAGGGATTGGGAGCAATCAGCCCCAGCATTTT,CATSRTGIGSNQPQHF
-,TRBJ2-7,TRBV6-5,few,TGTGCCAGCAGTTACGTCGGGCCCGGCTACGAGCAGTACTTC,CASSYVGPGYEQYF
-,TRBJ1-1,TRBV12-3/TRBV12-4,many,TGTGCCAGCAGGGGGGGGCTTGTGAACACTGAAGCTTTCTTT,CASRGGLVNTEAFF
-,TRBJ2-1,TRBV7-9,-,TGTGCCAGCAGCTTAGATCTCTCCTACAATGAGCAGTTCTTC,CASSLDLSYNEQFF
-,TRBJ2-3,TRBV5-1,few,TGCGCCAGCAGCCGGGGGACAGACACAGATACGCAGTATTTT,CASSRGTDTDTQYF
TRBD2,TRBJ2-5,TRBV7-2,few,TGTGCCAGCAGCGTCCTGCTAGCGGGAGCGATGGAGACCCAGTACTTC,CASSVLLAGAMETQYF
-,TRBJ1-1,TRBV18,few,TGTGCCAGCTCACCTGCCGCACAGTCTGAAGCTTTCTTT,CASSPAAQSEAFF
-,TRBJ1-1,TRBV5-1,many,TGCGCCAGCAGCTTCGGTGGATGGGCTGGGGCCACTGAAGCTTTCTTT,CASSFGGWAGATEAFF
-,TRBJ2-7,TRBV12-3/TRBV12-4,many,TGTGCCAGCAGTTTGGGGGGACCCTACGAGCAGTACTTC,CASSLGGPYEQYF
-,TRBJ2-5,TRBV20-1,-,TGCAGTCCGGGGAGGGGGCAACAAATAATAAAAGAGACCCAGTACTTC,CSPGRGQQIIKETQYF
-,TRBJ2-2,TRBV27,-,TGTGCCAGCAGTTTATTCCAAGGGAGCACCGGGGAGCTGTTTTTT,CASSLFQGSTGELFF
-,TRBJ1-1,TRBV20-1,-,TGCAGTGCGCCTGGACAGCTTGAAGCTTTCTTT,CSAPGQLEAFF
-,TRBJ2-1,TRBV12-3/TRBV12-4,few,TGTGCCAGCGGTAGACAGCGCAATGAGCAGTTCTTC,CASGRQRNEQFF
-,TRBJ1-6,TRBV4-3,few,TGCGCCAGCAGCCAAGCCCCGACAAGTAATTCACCCCTCCACTTT,CASSQAPTSNSPLHF
-,TRBJ2-6,TRBV4-1,few,TGCGCCAGCAGCCAAGATACGGCAGGGTGGGCCAACGTCCTGACTTTC,CASSQDTAGWANVLTF
TRBD2,TRBJ2-3,TRBV7-6,-,TGTGCCAGCAGTAAACTAGCGGGGCTCGACCGACATACGCAGTATTTT,CASSKLAGLDRHTQYF
-,TRBJ2-1,TRBV4-1,-,TGCGCCAGCAGCCAATTAGTCAATGAGCAGTTCTTC,CASSQLVNEQFF
TRBD1,TRBJ2-7,TRBV27,-,TGTGCCAGCAGAAAAGGACAGGGGGCTTTCTACGAGCAGTACTTC,CASRKGQGAFYEQYF
-,TRBJ2-1,TRBV12-3/TRBV12-4,-,TGTGCCAGCAGTTTATTTGGGGCCGGGGATGAGCAGTTCTTC,CASSLFGAGDEQFF
-,TRBJ2-1,TRBV29-1,few,TGCAGCGTTGAGGCAGACTCCTACAATGAGCAGTTCTTC,CSVEADSYNEQFF
-,TRBJ2-7,TRBV20-1,-,TGCAGTGCTAGACTAGACTACGAGCAGTACTTC,CSARLDYEQYF
-,TRBJ1-4,TRBV10-2,once,TGCGCCACCGGGGAACAGGGTGGCGGTGAAAAACTGTTTTTT,CATGEQGGGEKLFF
-,TRBJ2-7,TRBV3-1,few,TGTGCCAGCAGCCAGAGCGTCCCTAGCTCCTACGAGCAGTACTTC,CASSQSVPSSYEQYF
TRBD1,TRBJ2-2,TRBV11-1,-,TGTGCCAGCAGCTTCCGAACAGGGGCCCAAAACACCGGGGAGCTGTTTTTT,CASSFRTGAQNTGELFF
-,TRBJ2-7,TRBV7-3,many,TGTGCCAGCAGCTTCAGGGGCTCCTACGAGCAGTACTTC,CASSFRGSYEQYF
-,TRBJ2-5,TRBV13,-,TGTGCCAGCAGCTTAGGTGGGGGCCGAGCGGGAGAGACCCAGTACTTC,CASSLGGGRAGETQYF
-,TRBJ2-5,TRBV4-2,few,TGTGCCAGCAGCCCACTTGGGGGCGGGGGCCTCCAAGAGACCCAGTACTTC,CASSPLGGGGLQETQYF
-,TRBJ2-5,TRBV7-9,-,TGTGCCAGCAGCTTAGGCACGGGGTTGGAGACCCAGTACTTC,CASSLGTGLETQYF
-,TRBJ2-6,TRBV2,-,TGTGCCAGCAGTGATGGTCCCTCTGGGGCCAACGTCCTGACTTTC,CASSDGPSGANVLTF
-,TRBJ1-1,TRBV21-1,-,TGTGCCAGGTCCCGGGGGGGACTCAACACTGAAGCTTTCTTT,CARSRGGLNTEAFF
-,TRBJ2-5,TRBV24-1,few,TGTGCCACCAGTGATTTTTCACGGGGGTACCAAGAGACCCAGTACTTC,CATSDFSRGYQETQYF
-,TRBJ2-7,TRBV14,few,TGTGCCAGCAGCCAAGTCCCGTCTCGACATTGGAACGTGGGGCAGTACTTC,CASSQVPSRHWNVGQYF
-,TRBJ2-1,TRBV6-5,-,TGTGCCAGCAGTTACGATGGGGTCAATGAGCAGTTCTTC,CASSYDGVNEQFF
TRBD2,TRBJ2-7,TRBV4-3,few,TGCGCCAGCAGCCATACCACTAGCGGGAAGACCTACGAGCAGTACTTC,CASSHTTSGKTYEQYF
-,TRBJ2-1,TRBV18,-,TGTGCCAGCTCGCCTCCAGATTACAATGAGCAGTTCTTC,CASSPPDYNEQFF
TRBD2,TRBJ2-1,TRBV30,-,TGTGCCTGGAATGGCGGGAGCTCCTACAATGAGCAGTTCTTC,CAWNGGSSYNEQFF
-,TRBJ2-1,TRBV7-2,-,TGTGCCAGCAGCTTAGGGAGGGGTAGCTCCGTATACAATGAGCAGTTCTTC,CASSLGRGSSVYNEQFF
-,TRBJ2-7,TRBV7-9,once,TGTGCCAGCAGCGCCTTGGGCCGGAAGAACTACGAGCAGTACTTC,CASSALGRKNYEQYF
-,TRBJ2-5,TRBV6-5,-,TGTGCCAGCACCATGGACAGTCAAGAGACCCAGTACTTC,CASTMDSQETQYF
-,TRBJ1-2,TRBV4-1,few,TGCGCCAGCAGCCAAGGAGGAGCGCCCGGCTATGGCTACACCTTC,CASSQGGAPGYGYTF
TRBD1,TRBJ1-1,TRBV12-3/TRBV12-4,-,TGTGCCAGCAGTTTAGGACAGGGCAACGCGAACACTGAAGCTTTCTTT,CASSLGQGNANTEAFF
TRBD2,TRBJ2-5,TRBV5-6,-,TGTGCCAGCAGCAGCCAGACTAGCGGGAAAGAGACCCAGTACTTC,CASSSQTSGKETQYF
-,TRBJ1-1,TRBV6-5,-,TGTGCCAGCAGTTACACCCTGGACACTGAAGCTTTCTTT,CASSYTLDTEAFF
-,TRBJ2-7,TRBV5-1,few,TGCGCCAGCAGCTTGCAAGGACAGAGCTCCTACGAGCAGTACTTC,CASSLQGQSSYEQYF
TRBD2,TRBJ2-1,TRBV9,-,TGTGCCAGCAGCGGACTAGCGGGCGTTAATGAGCAGTTCTTC,CASSGLAGVNEQFF